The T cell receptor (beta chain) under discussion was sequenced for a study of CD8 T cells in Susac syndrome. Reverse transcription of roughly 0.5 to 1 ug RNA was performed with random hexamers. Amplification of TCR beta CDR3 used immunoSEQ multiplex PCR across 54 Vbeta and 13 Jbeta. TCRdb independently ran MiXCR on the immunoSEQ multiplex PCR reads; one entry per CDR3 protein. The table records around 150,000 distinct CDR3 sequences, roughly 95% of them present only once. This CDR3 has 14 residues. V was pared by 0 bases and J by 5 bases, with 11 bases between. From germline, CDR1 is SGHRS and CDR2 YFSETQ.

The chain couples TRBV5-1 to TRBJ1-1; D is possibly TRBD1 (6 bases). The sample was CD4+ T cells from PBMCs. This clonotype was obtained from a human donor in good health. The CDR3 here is CASSLVAGETEAFF. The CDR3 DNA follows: TGCGCCAGCAGCTTGGTGGCAGGGGAAACTGAAGCTTTCTTT.